Below, 10 T cell receptor beta chains from the same sample are listed, as sequenced in a study of T cells in Graves' hyperthyroidism and ophthalmopathy. Researchers amplified the TCR beta CDR3 regions from RNA transcripts. A first-round RT-PCR of the TCR CDR3 used the HTBI primer set. One entry per CDR3 protein results from TCRdb running MiXCR on the multiplex PCR reads. The repertoire has some 140,000 distinct CDR3 sequences, roughly 23% of them found once; the top ten carry around two thirds. The source material was blood. These receptors originate from a woman in her 50s with Graves' hyperthyroidism that later progressed to Graves' ophthalmopathy.

This clonotype was seen repeatedly, ten times or more. The genes are TRBV28 and TRBJ2-2; D is possibly TRBD1 or TRBD2 (5 bases each). Germline CDR1 is MDHEN and CDR2 is SYDVKM. Between the trimmed V and J ends, which lost 2 bases and 5 bases, there was a span of 12 bases. The CDR3 is 15 amino acids. The CDR3 sequence is CASSLGGSRTGELFF. As DNA, the CDR3 is TGTGCCAGCAGTTTAGGGGGAAGTAGGACCGGGGAGCTGTTTTTT.

The chain carries TRBV28 and TRBJ2-3; D possibly matches TRBD1 or TRBD2 (6 bases each). Looked up from germline, CDR1 is MDHEN and CDR2 is SYDVKM. V shed 6 bases and J shed 5 bases, with 18 bases lying between them. The CDR3 covers 15 residues. The CDR3 DNA sequence: TGTGCCAGCAGGACGGGGGCGATTGGGGGAGATACGCAGTATTTT. It encodes CASRTGAIGGDTQYF.

Ten or more counts support this clonotype. The chain is built from TRBV6-1 and TRBJ2-7; D gene uncertain. Trimming left V 7 bases short and J 2 bases short, with 12 bases between. The length of the CDR3 is 13 residues. CDR1 is MNHNS and CDR2 is SASEGT in the germline V gene. The DNA for the CDR3 is TGTGCCAGCACCGAGAGACAAACCTACGAGCAGTACTTC. Residues: CASTERQTYEQYF.

Details on this clonotype: A read error may be the cause here, since a much bigger clone is one base away. The chain is built from TRBV29-1 and TRBJ1-1; D is ambiguous. The V gene's germline CDR1 is SQVTM and CDR2 ANQGSEA. Trimming left V 6 bases short and J 0 bases short, with 11 bases between. The CDR3 contains 13 residues. As DNA, the CDR3 is TGCAGCGTGCGTCCACCCTTGAACACTGAAGCTTTCTTT. Its translation: CSVRPPLNTEAFF.

Many counts were recorded for this clonotype. J is TRBJ2-5 and V is TRBV11-2; TRBD2 agrees at 9 bases. J was trimmed by 4 bases and V by 5 bases; bases with no gene match: 8. This CDR3 spans 15 amino acids. Germline V gene lookup returns CDR1 SGHAT and CDR2 FQNNGV. CDR3 sequence reads: CASSQTSGGVETQYF. In DNA form, the CDR3 reads TGTGCCAGCAGCCAGACTAGCGGTGGAGTAGAGACCCAGTACTTC.

The genes are TRBV11-2 and TRBJ1-1; D is perhaps TRBD1 (5 bases). Germline lookup yields CDR1 SGHAT and CDR2 FQNNGV. The germline V and J ends were trimmed by 5 bases and 1 base, with 14 bases remaining between them. This CDR3 is built from 15 residues. The CDR3 loop is CASSLGVGGNTEAFF. The CDR3 DNA reads TGTGCCAGCAGCCTTGGAGTTGGGGGGAACACTGAAGCTTTCTTT. Together with reference TRBV11-2 and TRBJ1-1, the CDR3 gives the full variable domain: EAGVAQSPRYKIIEKRQSVAFWCNPISGHATLYWYQQILGQGPKLLIQFQNNGVVDDSQLPKDRFSAERLKGVDSTLKIQPAKLEDSAVYLCASSLGVGGNTEAFFGQGTRLTVV.

This clonotype was seen only a few times. The rearrangement uses TRBV7-9 and TRBJ2-2, with D hard to call. Per the germline V gene, CDR1 is SEHNR and CDR2 is FQNEAQ (reference sequence). This CDR3 is built from 13 residues. V was trimmed by 3 bases and J by 4 bases, leaving 6 bases between them. CDR3 sequence (DNA): TGTGCCAGCAGCTTTTCGACCACCGGGGAGCTGTTTTTT. It encodes CASSFSTTGELFF.

This chain links TRBV5-4 with TRBJ2-5; TRBD2 matches at 8 bases. The CDR3 has 16 amino acids. V shed 1 base, J shed 1 base, and the junction held 6 bases outside the gene matches. Per germline, CDR1 SGHNT and CDR2 YYREEE (reference sequence). This CDR3 is CASSLKTSGFQETQYF. CDR3 coding DNA: TGTGCCAGCAGCTTGAAAACTAGCGGATTCCAAGAGACCCAGTACTTC.

This clonotype was recorded at least ten times. V is TRBV6-1 and J is TRBJ1-4; D might be TRBD1 (6 bases). This CDR3 has 12 residues. Germline loops: CDR1 MNHNS, CDR2 SASEGT. V lost 7 bases, J lost 7 bases, and 10 bases lay in between. In DNA, the CDR3 is TGTGCCAGCAAGGGGGAAGGTGAAAAACTGTTTTTT. Protein sequence: CASKGEGEKLFF.

This clonotype occurred many times. The chain uses TRBV10-3 and TRBJ2-3; D could derive from TRBD1 or TRBD2 (5 bases each). Looked up from germline, CDR1 is ENHRY and CDR2 is SYGVKD. The CDR3 sequence is 13 residues long. V dropped 10 bases and J dropped 1 base, with 12 bases sitting between them. The CDR3 loop reads CATRDGGTDTQYF. For the CDR3, the DNA is TGTGCCACCAGGGACGGTGGCACAGATACGCAGTATTTT.